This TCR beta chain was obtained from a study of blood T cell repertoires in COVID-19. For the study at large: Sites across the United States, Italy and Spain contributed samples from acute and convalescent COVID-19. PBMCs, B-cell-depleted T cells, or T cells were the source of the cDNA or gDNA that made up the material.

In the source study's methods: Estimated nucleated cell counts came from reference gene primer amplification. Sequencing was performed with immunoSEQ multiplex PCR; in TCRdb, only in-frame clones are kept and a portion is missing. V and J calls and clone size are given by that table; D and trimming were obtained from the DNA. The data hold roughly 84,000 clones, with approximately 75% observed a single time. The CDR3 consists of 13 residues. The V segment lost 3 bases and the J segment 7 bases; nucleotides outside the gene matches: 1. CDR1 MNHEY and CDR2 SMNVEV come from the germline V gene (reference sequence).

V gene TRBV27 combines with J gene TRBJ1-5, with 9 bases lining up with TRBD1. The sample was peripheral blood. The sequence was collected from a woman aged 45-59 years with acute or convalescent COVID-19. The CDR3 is CASSLGQGQPQHF. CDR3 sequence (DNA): TGTGCCAGCAGTTTGGGACAGGGCCAGCCCCAGCATTTT.